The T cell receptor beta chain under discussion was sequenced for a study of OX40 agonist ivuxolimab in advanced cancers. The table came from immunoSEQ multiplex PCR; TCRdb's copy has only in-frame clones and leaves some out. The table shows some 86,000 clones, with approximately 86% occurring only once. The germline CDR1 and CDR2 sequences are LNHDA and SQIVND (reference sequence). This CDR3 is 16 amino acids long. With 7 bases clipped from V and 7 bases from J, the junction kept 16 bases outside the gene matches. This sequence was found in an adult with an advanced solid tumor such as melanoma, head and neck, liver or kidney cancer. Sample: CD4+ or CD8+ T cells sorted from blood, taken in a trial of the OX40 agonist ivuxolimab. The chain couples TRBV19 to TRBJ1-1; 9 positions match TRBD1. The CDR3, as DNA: TGTGCCAGTACCCATACTCCGGGACAGGGAGGGCTTGAAGCTTTCTTT. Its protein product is CASTHTPGQGGLEAFF.